These 13 T cell receptor beta chains share one sample of origin, sequenced in a study of cytomegalovirus exposure and HLA in healthy donors. A multiplex PCR was run with 60 Vbeta primers and 13 Jbeta primers. Libraries were prepared by immunoSEQ multiplex PCR; TCRdb keeps only in-frame clonotypes and omits some of them. The sample lists some 130,000 clones, 70% to 85% seen once, with less than 3.5% in the top ten. Sample: PBMCs. The source of these receptors is a man between 45 and 60 years old in good health and CMV-seronegative.

This chain links TRBV4-3 with TRBJ2-2; D perhaps matches TRBD1 (6 bases). This CDR3 is built from 17 residues. Per germline, CDR1 LGHNA and CDR2 YSLEER. V was pared by 0 bases and J by 3 bases, with 14 bases between. The CDR3 protein is CASSQDRGWVDTGELFF. The CDR3 DNA follows: TGCGCCAGCAGCCAAGATAGGGGGTGGGTTGACACCGGGGAGCTGTTTTTT.

The chain combines TRBV4-1 with TRBJ2-1; D is perhaps TRBD1 (5 bases). The CDR3 runs 16 residues. V lost 0 bases to trimming and J lost 3 bases, with 12 bases between them. From germline, CDR1 is MGHRA and CDR2 YSYEKL. CDR3 sequence: CASSQDQGWVYNEQFF. The CDR3 DNA reads TGCGCCAGCAGCCAAGATCAGGGCTGGGTCTACAATGAGCAGTTCTTC.

V usage is TRBV9 and J usage is TRBJ2-3; tentative D call: TRBD2 (5 bases). Germline V CDR1 and CDR2: SGDLS, YYNGEE. The CDR3 extends over 16 amino acids. V lost 0 bases, J lost 0 bases, and 11 bases lay in between. CDR3 bases: TGTGCCAGCAGCGTAGCTGGGAGCACTAGCACAGATACGCAGTATTTT. Amino acid sequence: CASSVAGSTSTDTQYF.

The chain has TRBV29-1 and TRBJ1-3; possibly TRBD1 for D (5 bases). CDR3 size: 17 residues. Trimming left V 3 bases short and J 0 bases short, with 18 bases between. Germline V lookup: CDR1 SQVTM, CDR2 ANQGSEA. CDR3 sequence (DNA): TGCAGCGTTGAGACGCTGACAGCGACTAGCTCTGGAAACACCATATATTTT. Protein sequence: CSVETLTATSSGNTIYF. Supplemented by reference TRBV29-1 and TRBJ1-3, the full variable domain reads SAVISQKPSRDICQRGTSLTIQCQVDSQVTMMFWYRQQPGQSLTLIATANQGSEATYESGFVIDKFPISRPNLTFSTLTVSNMSPEDSSIYLCSVETLTATSSGNTIYFGEGSWLTVV.

The rearrangement links TRBV18 to TRBJ2-5; possibly TRBD1 for D (5 bases). The DNA end lines up better with TRBJ2-7; the J call may be wrong. The CDR3 loop spans 11 amino acids. Germline CDR1 is KGHSH and CDR2 is LQKENI. DNA for the CDR3: TGTGCCAGCATGGACAACTACGAGCAGTACTTC. Translated: CASMDNYEQYF.

This clone showed up just a few times. The CDR3 region has the DNA TGTGCCAGCAGCTACGGGACAGGGGGGGTAAAACTGTTTTTT. Encoded protein: CASSYGTGGVKLFF. The gene calls are TRBV5-6 and TRBJ1-4; 11 nucleotides align to TRBD1. The CDR3 consists of 14 residues. V shed 3 bases and J 10 bases; nucleotides not matched to a gene: 5. Germline-derived CDR1 and CDR2 are SGHDT and YYEEEE.

V and J are TRBV7-2 and TRBJ2-7; possibly TRBD2 for D (6 bases). Deletions cut 4 bases from V and 0 bases from J, with 13 bases between. Germline values: CDR1 SGHTA, CDR2 FQGNSA. This CDR3 spans 15 amino acids. In DNA form, the CDR3 reads TGTGCCAGCAGCTCGGCGGGGACGGCCTCCTACGAGCAGTACTTC. Protein product: CASSSAGTASYEQYF.

This clone was observed a handful of times. The J gene is TRBJ2-1, the V gene TRBV4-3; D might be TRBD2 (6 bases). This CDR3 is built from 15 residues. V lost 0 bases and J 6 bases, leaving 12 bases between the germline ends. The germline V gene has CDR1 LGHNA and CDR2 YSLEER. The CDR3 DNA reads as TGCGCCAGCAGCCAAGAAGTATCCGGGGGCAATGAGCAGTTCTTC. Translating gives CASSQEVSGGNEQFF.

The gene calls are TRBV10-3 and TRBJ2-1; 7 bases map to TRBD2. J was trimmed by 2 bases and V by 6 bases; bases with no gene match: 7. The CDR3 totals 15 residues. Germline-derived CDR1 and CDR2 are ENHRY and SYGVKD. CDR3: CAISSAGITYNEQFF. The CDR3 nucleotides read TGTGCCATCAGCTCAGCGGGGATAACCTACAATGAGCAGTTCTTC.

V and J are TRBV5-8 and TRBJ2-5, with 13 bases that match TRBD2. V trimming: 4 bases; J trimming: 3 bases; junction bases outside the gene matches: 3. Looked up from germline, CDR1 is SGHTS and CDR2 is YDEGEE. The CDR3 is made up of 15 amino acids. CDR3: CASSRGLAGEETQYF. CDR3 coding DNA: TGTGCCAGCAGCCGCGGACTAGCGGGGGAAGAGACCCAGTACTTC.

CDR3 protein: CASSLVVVGNRNEQYF. The CDR3 coding sequence is TGTGCCAGCAGCTTAGTTGTCGTCGGGAATAGGAACGAGCAGTACTTC. This sequence joins TRBV7-9 and TRBJ2-7, with D possibly TRBD2 on 5 matching bases. The CDR3 sequence is 16 residues long. The ends were cut back, 1 base at V and 5 bases at J, with 18 bases in the middle. Per germline, CDR1 SEHNR and CDR2 FQNEAQ (reference sequence).

J is TRBJ2-3 and V is TRBV5-1; TRBD2 matches at 7 bases. Per the germline V gene, CDR1 is SGHRS and CDR2 is YFSETQ. Unmatched junction bases numbered 7, after V lost 0 bases and J lost 3 bases. The CDR3 loop spans 16 amino acids. The CDR3 spells CASSLVSSGVTDTQYF. In DNA form, the CDR3 reads TGCGCCAGCAGCTTGGTCTCTAGCGGCGTAACAGATACGCAGTATTTT.

The chain combines TRBV6-5 with TRBJ2-3, with TRBD2 matching 7 bases. The germline V gene has CDR1 MNHEY and CDR2 SVGAGI. Losses at the gene ends were 8 bases for V and 1 base for J; bases not matched to a gene: 6. This CDR3 region has 14 residues. This CDR3 reads CASGTGGGTDTQYF. As DNA, the CDR3 is TGTGCCAGCGGCACTGGGGGGGGCACAGATACGCAGTATTTT.